The 29 T cell receptor beta chains below come from one sample, sequenced in a study of blood T cell repertoires in COVID-19. TCRdb's table, derived via immunoSEQ multiplex PCR, lists solely in-frame clones and lacks some. The top ten clones hold around 8.1% of a sample with about 160,000 clones, approximately 79% of them seen once. Sequencing used peripheral blood. These receptor sequences come from a woman in her sixties or seventies with COVID-19, enrolled during active disease.

This clone turned up a few times. The chain uses TRBV4-3 and TRBJ1-6; 10 bases agree with TRBD1. The V segment lost 4 bases and the J segment 7 bases; nucleotides outside the gene matches: 4. The germline V gene encodes CDR1 LGHNA and CDR2 YSLEER. CDR3 length: 15 residues. The CDR3 reads CASSPGDRGNSPLHF. CDR3 in DNA: TGCGCCAGCAGCCCAGGGGACAGGGGCAATTCACCCCTCCACTTT.

The chain uses TRBV27 and TRBJ1-5; 9 bases map to TRBD1. The V gene end was trimmed by 7 bases and the J gene end by 0 bases; junction bases not matched to a gene: 10. The CDR3 length is 17 residues. Germline CDR1 reads MNHEY; CDR2 reads SMNVEV (reference sequence). The CDR3 spells CASIFGTGLYSNQPQHF. The CDR3 DNA is TGTGCCAGCATTTTCGGGACAGGGCTCTATAGCAATCAGCCCCAGCATTTT.

The rearrangement uses TRBV4-3 and TRBJ1-2; 7 bases align to TRBD1. J was trimmed by 4 bases and V by 0 bases; bases with no gene match: 8. From germline, CDR1 is LGHNA and CDR2 YSLEER. The CDR3 is 16 residues long. The CDR3 region has the DNA TGCGCCAGCAGCCAAGATCCCACAGGGGACGGCTATGGCTACACCTTC. Amino acids: CASSQDPTGDGYGYTF.

Turning to this clone: A read error may explain this, as a much larger clone is one base away. The rearrangement joins TRBV5-1 to TRBJ1-6, with TRBD1 identical over 9 bases. The CDR3 contains 15 residues. J was trimmed by 6 bases and V by 0 bases; bases with no gene match: 1. The germline V gene encodes CDR1 SGHRS and CDR2 YFSETQ. The CDR3 DNA reads TGCGCCAGCAGCTTGGAGGACAGGGGTAATTCACCCCTCCACTTT. The encoded protein is CASSLEDRGNSPLHF. The variable domain in full, completed from reference TRBV5-1 and TRBJ1-6, reads KAGVTQTPRYLIKTRGQQVTLSCSPISGHRSVSWYQQTPGQGLQFLFEYFSETQRNKGNFPGRFSGRQFSNSRSEMNVSTLELGDSALYLCASSLEDRGNSPLHFGNGTRLTVT.

This sequence joins TRBV15 and TRBJ1-5, with TRBD1 as a possible D gene (5 bases). There are 15 residues in the CDR3. V was cut by 3 bases and J by 0 bases, with 9 bases left in between. The germline CDR1 and CDR2 sequences are LNHNV and YYDKDF (reference sequence). The CDR3 sequence: CATSRDTLSNQPQHF. The CDR3 region has the DNA TGTGCCACCAGCAGGGACACGCTTAGCAATCAGCCCCAGCATTTT.

This clone came up a few times. The chain combines TRBV30 with TRBJ2-6; weak D call: TRBD2 (5 bases). The CDR3 is 14 amino acids. V lost 2 bases to trimming and J lost 0 bases, with 5 bases between them. The germline CDR1 and CDR2 sequences are GTSNPN and SVGIG (reference sequence). CDR3 coding DNA: TGTGCCTGGAGTCGGGACTCTGGGGCCAACGTCCTGACTTTC. Protein product: CAWSRDSGANVLTF. Drawing the rest from reference TRBV30 and TRBJ2-6, the complete variable domain is SQTIHQWPATLVQPVGSPLSLECTVEGTSNPNLYWYRQAAGRGLQLLFYSVGIGQISSEVPQNLSASRPQDRQFILSSKKLLLSDSGFYLCAWSRDSGANVLTFGAGSRLTVL.

V and J are TRBV30 and TRBJ1-2, with 8 bases aligning to TRBD1. CDR1 GTSNPN and CDR2 SVGIG come from the germline V gene (reference sequence). This CDR3 has 12 residues. J gave up 10 bases and V 4 bases, and 8 bases lay outside the gene matches. The CDR3 region has the DNA TGTGCCTGGACCGTAGACAGGGGCCTCTACACCTTC. As protein: CAWTVDRGLYTF.

The chain carries TRBV28 and TRBJ2-3; D perhaps matches TRBD1 (6 bases). Trimming shortened V by 1 base and J by 0 bases, and 11 bases separated the two germline ends. The CDR3 runs to 16 residues. Germline V gene lookup returns CDR1 MDHEN and CDR2 SYDVKM. The CDR3 region is CASSLYPQGSTDTQYF. CDR3 bases: TGTGCCAGCAGTTTATACCCACAGGGAAGCACAGATACGCAGTATTTT.

This clone came up a few times. The V call is TRBV7-2, the J call TRBJ2-3; 11 nucleotides line up with TRBD2. Germline V lookup: CDR1 SGHTA, CDR2 FQGNSA. V gave up 4 bases and J gave up 8 bases; unmatched junction bases: 5. This CDR3 comprises 14 residues. In DNA form, the CDR3 reads TGTGCCAGCAGCTCACTAGCGGGAGCGGGTACGCAGTATTTT. This codes for CASSSLAGAGTQYF.

The gene calls are TRBV7-9 and TRBJ2-5, with 12 bases lining up with TRBD1. Germline lookup yields CDR1 SEHNR and CDR2 FQNEAQ (reference sequence). V trimming: 5 bases; J trimming: 5 bases; junction bases outside the gene matches: 6. The CDR3 is 15 amino acids. The CDR3 coding sequence is TGTGCCAGCAGCCTTGGGACAGGGGGCATGGAGACCCAGTACTTC. This encodes CASSLGTGGMETQYF.

The count of this clone is one. This chain connects TRBV6-5 to TRBJ1-3; 9 bases agree with TRBD1. V trimming: 6 bases; J trimming: 4 bases; junction bases outside the gene matches: 7. Germline-derived CDR1 and CDR2 are MNHEY and SVGAGI. The CDR3 has 15 residues. DNA for the CDR3: TGTGCCAGCAGGAGACAGGGGGAGGCAGGAAACACCATATATTTT. Protein: CASRRQGEAGNTIYF.

The genes are TRBV29-1 and TRBJ2-1; 13 bases align to TRBD2. V trimming: 3 bases; J trimming: 2 bases; junction bases outside the gene matches: 10. From germline, CDR1 is SQVTM and CDR2 ANQGSEA. The CDR3 extends over 18 amino acids. In nucleotides, the CDR3 is TGCAGCGTTGAGGGGACTAGCGGGACCACCGACACCTACAATGAGCAGTTCTTC. It codes for CSVEGTSGTTDTYNEQFF.

The rearrangement joins TRBV25-1 to TRBJ2-5; TRBD1 aligns across 8 bases. CDR1 and CDR2 (germline): MGHDK, SYGVNS. This CDR3 has 16 amino acids. J gave up 2 bases and V 2 bases, and 7 bases lay outside the gene matches. CDR3 DNA sequence: TGTGCCAGCAGTGAAGGGAACAGGGGGTTTCAAGAGACCCAGTACTTC. Translated, it gives CASSEGNRGFQETQYF.

The gene calls are TRBV19 and TRBJ2-3; 10 bases map to TRBD2. There are 15 residues in the CDR3. In germline, CDR1 is LNHDA, CDR2 SQIVND (reference sequence). Trimming took 7 bases from V and 0 from J; bases not matched to a gene: 4. The CDR3 DNA sequence: TGTGCCAGTAAAACTAGCGGGGCTAGCACAGATACGCAGTATTTT. Protein: CASKTSGASTDTQYF.

The CDR3: CASSLDGRAYNEQFF. CDR3 sequence (DNA): TGTGCCAGCAGCTTGGACGGGAGGGCCTACAATGAGCAGTTCTTC. The chain carries TRBV5-5 and TRBJ2-1; 8 bases agree with TRBD2. The CDR3 runs 15 residues. Germline CDR1 and CDR2: SGHKS and YYEKEE (reference sequence). Losses at the gene ends were 0 bases for V and 2 bases for J; bases not matched to a gene: 1.

This chain joins TRBV7-2 and TRBJ2-7; 8 bases map to TRBD2. The CDR3 covers 15 residues. The germline gives CDR1 SGHTA, CDR2 FQGNSA. With V trimmed by 3 bases and J by 5 bases, 9 bases remained unmatched. The CDR3: CASSFGTSGLDEQYF. CDR3 bases: TGTGCCAGCAGCTTCGGGACTAGTGGTCTGGACGAGCAGTACTTC.

The rearrangement links TRBV25-1 to TRBJ2-4; TRBD2 aligns across 13 bases. The CDR3 sequence is 16 residues long. Losses at the gene ends were 6 bases for V and 1 base for J; bases not matched to a gene: 3. The V gene's germline CDR1 is MGHDK and CDR2 SYGVNS. CDR3 amino acids: CASSTSGGAAKNIQYF. CDR3 nucleotides: TGTGCCAGCAGCACTAGCGGGGGGGCCGCCAAAAACATTCAGTACTTC.

This clone has just a few counts. V gene TRBV29-1 combines with J gene TRBJ1-4; TRBD1 matches 10 bases. There are 15 residues in the CDR3. Germline lookup yields CDR1 SQVTM and CDR2 ANQGSEA. The J segment lost 2 bases and the V segment lost 6 bases, leaving 6 bases of the junction unmatched. For the CDR3, the DNA is TGCAGCGTCCGGGACAGGGGCCTTACTAATGAAAAACTGTTTTTT. Translating gives CSVRDRGLTNEKLFF.

The chain employs TRBV19 and TRBJ1-5; a weak D match, TRBD1 (5 bases). Trimming shortened V by 7 bases and J by 3 bases, and 13 bases separated the two germline ends. CDR3 length equals 14 residues. Looked up from germline, CDR1 is LNHDA and CDR2 is SQIVND (reference sequence). Here the CDR3 reads CASIGTGDNQPQHF. In nucleotides, the CDR3 is TGTGCCAGTATAGGGACGGGGGACAATCAGCCCCAGCATTTT.

V is TRBV3-1 (or the pseudogene TRBV3-2) and J is TRBJ2-3; D unresolved. V was cut by 6 bases and J by 2 bases, with 3 bases left in between. There are 11 residues in the CDR3. The germline CDR1 and CDR2 sequences are LGHDT and YNNKEL (reference sequence). CDR3 nucleotide sequence: TGTGCCAGCAGTTACACAGATACGCAGTATTTT. It specifies CASSYTDTQYF.

Worth noting for this clone: The same CDR3 is also encoded by other DNA sequences in this sample. The rearrangement uses TRBV7-2 and TRBJ2-7; 7 nucleotides align to TRBD2. The V segment lost 5 bases and the J segment 3 bases; nucleotides outside the gene matches: 7. Germline CDR1 SGHTA, CDR2 FQGNSA. This CDR3 is built from 14 residues. The CDR3 spells CASSLAGVSYEQYF. The CDR3, as DNA: TGTGCCAGCAGCCTGGCGGGGGTGAGCTACGAGCAGTACTTC.

The chain employs TRBV3-1 (or the pseudogene TRBV3-2) and TRBJ2-3; 8 positions agree with TRBD1. The CDR3 totals 16 residues. V lost 3 bases and J lost 7; bases outside the gene matches: 12. Germline assignment: CDR1 LGHDT and CDR2 YNNKEL (reference sequence). CDR3 coding DNA: TGTGCCAGCAGCCACCTTGGACAGGGCATGGCGAATACGCAGTATTTT. Translating gives CASSHLGQGMANTQYF.

V and J are TRBV7-2 and TRBJ2-5; 10 bases agree with TRBD1. The germline V gene has CDR1 SGHTA and CDR2 FQGNSA. The CDR3 runs 18 residues. The J segment lost 5 bases and the V segment lost 1 base, leaving 13 bases of the junction unmatched. The CDR3 DNA sequence: TGTGCCAGCAGCTTAGACACCGGCCGGGACAGGGGTTTGGAGACCCAGTACTTC. It encodes CASSLDTGRDRGLETQYF.

The gene calls are TRBV4-2 and TRBJ2-1, with 14 bases aligning to TRBD2. The germline gives CDR1 LGHNA, CDR2 YNFKEQ. CDR3 length: 19 residues. Germline trimming cut 0 bases from V and 0 bases from J; bases unmatched to any gene: 4. The CDR3 spells CASSQEGLAGGSSYNEQFF. CDR3 nucleotides: TGTGCCAGCAGCCAAGAAGGACTAGCGGGGGGATCCTCCTACAATGAGCAGTTCTTC.

The chain employs TRBV11-2 and TRBJ2-2, with TRBD2 identical over 8 bases. There are 16 residues in the CDR3. The V and J ends lost 2 bases and 6 bases, in that order; junction bases with no gene match: 8. The germline CDR1 and CDR2 sequences are SGHAT and FQNNGV. The CDR3 region has the DNA TGTGCCAGCAGCTTATTGGCTAGCGGGCTATCCGGGGAGCTGTTTTTT. Translated: CASSLLASGLSGELFF. Filled out from reference TRBV11-2 and TRBJ2-2, the complete variable domain reads EAGVAQSPRYKIIEKRQSVAFWCNPISGHATLYWYQQILGQGPKLLIQFQNNGVVDDSQLPKDRFSAERLKGVDSTLKIQPAKLEDSAVYLCASSLLASGLSGELFFGEGSRLTVL.

The chain carries TRBV5-4 and TRBJ1-1; D is possibly TRBD1 (6 bases). Germline V CDR1 and CDR2: SGHNT, YYREEE (reference sequence). The CDR3 loop spans 15 amino acids. The V end was cut by 3 bases, the J end by 0 bases, with 12 bases between. In nucleotides, the CDR3 is TGTGCCAGCAGCTCCGGGCAGGGGTTGAACACTGAAGCTTTCTTT. The encoded protein is CASSSGQGLNTEAFF.

The chain uses TRBV19 and TRBJ2-3, with TRBD1 matching over 8 bases. This CDR3 is built from 15 residues. Germline CDR1 is LNHDA and CDR2 is SQIVND (reference sequence). The trim removed 5 bases at V and 4 bases at J, leaving 8 bases unmatched. The CDR3 reads CASSQGAGKADTQYF. The CDR3 DNA is TGTGCCAGTAGTCAGGGGGCAGGCAAGGCAGATACGCAGTATTTT.

The chain employs TRBV30 and TRBJ2-5; unclear D gene. This CDR3 is 12 amino acids long. The V and J ends lost 1 base and 1 base respectively, with 4 bases between them. Germline assignment: CDR1 GTSNPN and CDR2 SVGIG (reference sequence). CDR3 in amino acids: CAWSAGQETQYF. The CDR3 DNA reads as TGTGCCTGGAGTGCAGGCCAAGAGACCCAGTACTTC.

The CDR3: CASSLTTGQGYTF. For the CDR3, the DNA is TGTGCCAGCAGCTTAACTACAGGGCAAGGCTACACCTTC. The gene calls are TRBV7-3 and TRBJ1-2; D may be TRBD1 (6 bases). The CDR3 length is 13 residues. The germline V and J ends were trimmed by 0 bases and 8 bases, with 10 bases remaining between them. CDR1 is SGHTA, CDR2 FQGTGA, per germline.